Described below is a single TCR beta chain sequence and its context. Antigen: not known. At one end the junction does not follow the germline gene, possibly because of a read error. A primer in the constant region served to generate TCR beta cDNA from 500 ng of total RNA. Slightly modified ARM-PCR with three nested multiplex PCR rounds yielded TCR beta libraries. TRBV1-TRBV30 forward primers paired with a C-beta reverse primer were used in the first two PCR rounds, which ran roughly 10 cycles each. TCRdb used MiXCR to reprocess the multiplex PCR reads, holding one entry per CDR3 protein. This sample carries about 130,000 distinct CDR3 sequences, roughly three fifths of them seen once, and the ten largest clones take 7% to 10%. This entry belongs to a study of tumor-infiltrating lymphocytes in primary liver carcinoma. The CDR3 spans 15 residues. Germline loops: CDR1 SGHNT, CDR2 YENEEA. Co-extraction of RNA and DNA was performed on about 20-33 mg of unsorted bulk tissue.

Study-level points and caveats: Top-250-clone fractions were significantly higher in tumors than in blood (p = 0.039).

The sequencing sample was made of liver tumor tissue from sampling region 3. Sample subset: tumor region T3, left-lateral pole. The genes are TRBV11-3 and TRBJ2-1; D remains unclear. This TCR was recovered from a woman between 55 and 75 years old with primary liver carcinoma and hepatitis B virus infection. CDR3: CASSPRWSSYNGQFF. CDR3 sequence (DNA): TGTGCCTCATCCCCCCGATGGAGCTCCTACAATGGGCAGTTCTTC.